This record covers a single T cell receptor beta chain. This specimen belongs to a study of blood T cell repertoires in COVID-19. Some clones are missing from TCRdb's copy, which holds only in-frame ones; the method was immunoSEQ multiplex PCR. The sample carries about 180,000 clones, 70% to 80% recorded once. Two negative PCRs, clearance, or symptom resolution had been documented for recovered Cohort 3 donors. The CDR3 runs 15 residues. Per germline, CDR1 SGDLS and CDR2 YYNGEE. Trimming took off 0 bases at V and 4 bases at J, with 13 bases between the two ends. Sequences were obtained from PBMCs or T cells enriched from blood (not recorded which). The rearrangement joins TRBV9 to TRBJ2-5; the D gene is possibly TRBD2 (7 bases). This clonotype was obtained from a woman aged 50 to 60 who had recovered from COVID-19. CDR3 protein: CASSVEGGLGETQYF. The CDR3 nucleotides are TGTGCCAGCAGCGTAGAGGGGGGGCTGGGAGAGACCCAGTACTTC.